The 22 T cell receptor beta chains listed next were all sequenced from one sample in a study of control samples from healthy donors and cancer patients. Here immunoSEQ multiplex PCR was the method, and the copy in TCRdb shows in-frame clones only, minus some. This repertoire shows roughly 95,000 clones, 88% found once; its top ten account for less than 15%. Sequencing was performed on blood. These receptors came from a man between 25 and 39 years old in good health.

The J gene is TRBJ1-5, the V gene TRBV30; the D gene is possibly TRBD1 (6 bases). The CDR3 is made up of 15 amino acids. V lost 0 bases and J 4 bases, leaving 13 bases between the germline ends. CDR1 is GTSNPN, CDR2 SVGIG, per germline (reference sequence). CDR3 residues: CAWSVLGALNQPQHF. In DNA, the CDR3 is TGTGCCTGGAGTGTACTGGGGGCGCTGAATCAGCCCCAGCATTTT.

The chain employs TRBV7-6 and TRBJ2-1; D is perhaps TRBD2 (6 bases). Germline CDR1 SGHVS, CDR2 FNYEAQ. V was trimmed by 4 bases and J by 0 bases, leaving 19 bases between them. The CDR3 has 18 amino acids. The CDR3 sequence is CASSWRDPLSSSYNEQFF. Written as DNA, the CDR3 is TGTGCCAGCAGCTGGCGGGACCCCCTTTCAAGCTCCTACAATGAGCAGTTCTTC.

The chain employs TRBV9 and TRBJ2-7; no definite D call. The CDR3 is 14 residues long. CDR1 is SGDLS and CDR2 is YYNGEE in the germline V gene. Trimming stripped 4 bases from V and 0 bases from J, with 11 bases between. Here the CDR3 reads CASSPYPSSYEQYF. In DNA, the CDR3 is TGTGCCAGCAGCCCGTACCCGAGCTCCTACGAGCAGTACTTC.

In this sample, this clone turned up a few times. The V call is TRBV11-1, the J call TRBJ2-7, with D maybe TRBD2 (6 bases). CDR1 SGHAT and CDR2 FQDESV come from the germline V gene (reference sequence). V lost 3 bases and J 4 bases, leaving 13 bases between the germline ends. This CDR3 has 14 amino acids. The DNA for the CDR3 is TGTGCCAGCAGCTTTTGGGGGGTGGAGTACGAGCAGTACTTC. Its protein product is CASSFWGVEYEQYF.

The chain joins TRBV30 to TRBJ1-2; tentative D call: TRBD1 (5 bases). Germline lookup yields CDR1 GTSNPN and CDR2 SVGIG (reference sequence). CDR3 length equals 11 residues. The V and J ends lost 8 bases and 4 bases respectively, with 11 bases between them. DNA for the CDR3: TGTGCCGGGAATGGGGGCTATGGCTACACCTTC. It translates to CAGNGGYGYTF. Combining the CDR3 with reference TRBV30 and TRBJ1-2 gives the whole variable domain SQTIHQWPATLVQPVGSPLSLECTVEGTSNPNLYWYRQAAGRGLQLLFYSVGIGQISSEVPQNLSASRPQDRQFILSSKKLLLSDSGFYLCAGNGGYGYTFGSGTRLTVV.

The chain uses TRBV10-3 and TRBJ1-2, with 8 bases identical to TRBD1. The length of the CDR3 is 16 residues. V was pared by 2 bases and J by 5 bases, with 10 bases of the junction left unmatched. In germline, CDR1 is ENHRY, CDR2 SYGVKD. The chain's CDR3 is CAISEPGGASGYGYTF. In DNA, the CDR3 is TGTGCCATCAGTGAGCCAGGGGGCGCTTCTGGTTATGGCTACACCTTC.

The CDR3 spells CASSKGDRVYEQYF. The DNA for the CDR3 is TGTGCCAGCAGCAAAGGGGACAGGGTATACGAGCAGTACTTC. The gene calls are TRBV21-1 and TRBJ2-7; the tabulated D call, TRBD1, remains unverified against the DNA. TRBV21-1 is a known pseudogene. CDR3 length: 14 residues.

The rearrangement joins TRBV4-2 to TRBJ2-3; D gene uncertain. Germline V gene lookup returns CDR1 LGHNA and CDR2 YNFKEQ. The germline V and J ends were trimmed by 1 base and 1 base, with 15 bases remaining between them. The CDR3 runs 17 residues. As DNA, the CDR3 is TGTGCCAGCAGCCAAGGTTGGCAAACCCAACGCACAGATACGCAGTATTTT. It specifies CASSQGWQTQRTDTQYF.

The chain carries TRBV7-9 and TRBJ2-7, with D unresolved. Germline assignment: CDR1 SEHNR and CDR2 FQNEAQ (reference sequence). The CDR3 is made up of 13 amino acids. The germline V and J ends were trimmed by 3 bases and 6 bases, with 12 bases remaining between them. The DNA for the CDR3 is TGTGCCAGCAGCTTGGCGGATGTGTCCGAGCAGTACTTC. Protein: CASSLADVSEQYF. Drawing the rest from reference TRBV7-9 and TRBJ2-7, the complete variable domain is DTGVSQNPRHKITKRGQNVTFRCDPISEHNRLYWYRQTLGQGPEFLTYFQNEAQLEKSRLLSDRFSAERPKGSFSTLEIQRTEQGDSAMYLCASSLADVSEQYFGPGTRLTVT.

This clone was detected once. The chain couples TRBV19 to TRBJ1-2; no reliable D call. This CDR3 region has 13 residues. In germline, CDR1 is LNHDA, CDR2 SQIVND (reference sequence). Deletions cut 6 bases from V and 2 bases from J, with 10 bases between. Here the CDR3 DNA reads TGTGCCAGTAGACTTTCAGCCAACTATGGCTACACCTTC. Translated, it gives CASRLSANYGYTF.

This chain connects TRBV2 to TRBJ1-5; D remains unclear. The CDR3 extends over 15 amino acids. Trimming shortened V by 3 bases and J by 6 bases, and 15 bases separated the two germline ends. The germline V gene encodes CDR1 SNHLY and CDR2 FYNNEI. The CDR3 DNA follows: TGTGCCAGCAGTGACTTGAGTGGGAGTAGTCAGCCCCAGCATTTT. Its protein is CASSDLSGSSQPQHF.

This chain's CDR3 is CASSESRDYQETQYF. DNA of the CDR3: TGCGCCAGCAGTGAGTCCCGAGACTACCAAGAGACCCAGTACTTC. The V call is TRBV10-2, the J call TRBJ2-5; no firm D call. The CDR3 totals 15 residues. Germline CDR1 WSHSY, CDR2 SAAADI. V gave up 0 bases and J gave up 0 bases, with 8 bases separating them.

The chain joins TRBV6-1 to TRBJ1-6; D may be TRBD1 (6 bases). This CDR3 spans 20 amino acids. In germline, CDR1 is MNHNS, CDR2 SASEGT. With 1 base removed from V and 0 bases from J, the gap between germline ends came to 19 bases. CDR3 residues: CASSEGGPGTRSSYNSPLHF. As DNA, the CDR3 is TGTGCCAGCAGTGAAGGGGGCCCCGGGACACGAAGCTCCTATAATTCACCCCTCCACTTT.

V and J are TRBV24-1 and TRBJ1-5; no clear D gene. The ends were cut back, 0 bases at V and 4 bases at J, with 6 bases in the middle. CDR1 is KGHDR and CDR2 is SFDVKD in the germline V gene. The CDR3 spans 14 residues. CDR3 sequence (DNA): TGTGCCACCAGTGATTTGTCTGATAATCAGCCCCAGCATTTT. Its translation: CATSDLSDNQPQHF.

This sequence joins TRBV12-5 and TRBJ2-1; maybe TRBD2 (6 bases). This CDR3 is built from 16 residues. Germline V lookup: CDR1 LGHNT, CDR2 FRNRAP. V lost 0 bases to trimming and J lost 0 bases, with 9 bases between them. The CDR3 region is CASGLVLGSSYNEQFF. In nucleotides, the CDR3 is TGTGCTAGTGGTTTGGTACTCGGGAGCTCCTACAATGAGCAGTTCTTC.

This rearrangement joins TRBV6-5 to TRBJ2-1, with D tentatively TRBD1 (6 bases). Trimming took off 2 bases at V and 9 bases at J, with 14 bases between the two ends. The germline gives CDR1 MNHEY, CDR2 SVGAGI. The CDR3 length is 14 residues. Here the CDR3 DNA reads TGTGCCAGCAGTTACGGGCCAGGGGCGGGTGAGCAGTTCTTC. Translation gives CASSYGPGAGEQFF.

The chain is built from TRBV7-9 and TRBJ2-7; 7 bases fit TRBD1. The length of the CDR3 is 15 residues. With V trimmed by 5 bases and J by 3 bases, 10 bases remained unmatched. Germline V gene lookup returns CDR1 SEHNR and CDR2 FQNEAQ (reference sequence). The CDR3 reads CASSPSGTDYYEQYF. As DNA, the CDR3 is TGTGCCAGCAGCCCCTCCGGGACAGACTACTACGAGCAGTACTTC.

V gene TRBV6-5 combines with J gene TRBJ2-1; possibly TRBD2 for D (6 bases). The length of the CDR3 is 16 residues. Looked up from germline, CDR1 is MNHEY and CDR2 is SVGAGI. The V end was cut by 4 bases, the J end by 0 bases, with 13 bases between. CDR3 protein: CASSLGPGSSYNEQFF. Written as DNA, the CDR3 is TGTGCCAGCAGTTTAGGGCCCGGGAGCTCCTACAATGAGCAGTTCTTC.

The V gene is TRBV28, the J gene TRBJ1-5; D perhaps matches TRBD1 (6 bases). The CDR3 length is 14 residues. The germline CDR1 and CDR2 sequences are MDHEN and SYDVKM. Trimming left V 4 bases short and J 4 bases short, with 11 bases between. This chain's CDR3 is CASSSGQTNQPQHF. In DNA, the CDR3 is TGTGCCAGCAGTTCAGGACAGACGAATCAGCCCCAGCATTTT.

The J gene is TRBJ2-1, the V gene TRBV28; 7 bases are a match to TRBD2. J was trimmed by 2 bases and V by 3 bases; bases with no gene match: 7. Germline loops: CDR1 MDHEN, CDR2 SYDVKM. This CDR3 comprises 16 residues. CDR3: CASSFSGGRTYNEQFF. CDR3 DNA sequence: TGTGCCAGCAGTTTTTCCGGCGGGAGAACCTACAATGAGCAGTTCTTC.

The rearrangement uses TRBV15 and TRBJ2-4; 10 bases agree with TRBD2. J lost 8 bases, V lost 1 base, and 14 bases had no gene match. There are 18 residues in the CDR3. Germline V gene lookup returns CDR1 LNHNV and CDR2 YYDKDF (reference sequence). This CDR3 is CATSRGGFLAGESYIQYF. In DNA, the CDR3 is TGTGCCACCAGCAGAGGGGGGTTCCTAGCGGGAGAATCGTACATTCAGTACTTC. Full variable domain (remainder filled in from reference TRBV15 and TRBJ2-4): DAMVIQNPRYQVTQFGKPVTLSCSQTLNHNVMYWYQQKSSQAPKLLFHYYDKDFNNEADTPDNFQSRRPNTSFCFLDIRSPGLGDTAMYLCATSRGGFLAGESYIQYFGAGTRLSVL.

J is TRBJ1-3 and V is TRBV6-5; D remains unclear. Trimming shortened V by 5 bases and J by 0 bases, and 8 bases separated the two germline ends. This CDR3 contains 14 residues. Germline V gene lookup returns CDR1 MNHEY and CDR2 SVGAGI. The CDR3 region has the DNA TGTGCCAGCAGTCTCGGGAGCTCTGGAAACACCATATATTTT. Its protein product is CASSLGSSGNTIYF.